The 31 T cell receptor beta chains presented below share a single source sample, sequenced in a study of blood T cell repertoires in COVID-19. Profiled with immunoSEQ multiplex PCR; TCRdb holds only in-frame clones, not every one. The table includes a few hundred thousand clones, 85% to 90% detected once. The specimen sequenced was peripheral blood. These receptors were obtained from a woman in her 40s with acute or convalescent COVID-19.

This clone was counted once. This chain links TRBV10-3 with TRBJ2-3; possibly TRBD2 for D (5 bases). V gave up 6 bases and J gave up 2 bases, with 12 bases separating them. CDR3 length equals 14 residues. Looked up from germline, CDR1 is ENHRY and CDR2 is SYGVKD. CDR3 loop: CAIRPGGPTDTQYF. The CDR3, as DNA: TGTGCCATCAGGCCAGGCGGGCCCACAGATACGCAGTATTTT.

This rearrangement joins TRBV2 to TRBJ1-5; 10 nucleotides match TRBD1. V lost 6 bases and J lost 1; bases outside the gene matches: 0. The germline V gene has CDR1 SNHLY and CDR2 FYNNEI. This CDR3 has 14 amino acids. The CDR3 protein is CASRDRGSNQPQHF. CDR3 bases: TGTGCCAGCAGGGACAGGGGGAGCAATCAGCCCCAGCATTTT. Complete variable domain (other parts from reference TRBV2 and TRBJ1-5): EPEVTQTPSHQVTQMGQEVILRCVPISNHLYFYWYRQILGQKVEFLVSFYNNEISEKSEIFDDQFSVERPDGSNFTLKIRSTKLEDSAMYFCASRDRGSNQPQHFGDGTRLSIL.

This clone was detected a few times. The chain has TRBV5-4 and TRBJ1-2; D possibly corresponds to TRBD1 (6 bases). V lost 0 bases to trimming and J lost 3 bases, with 9 bases between them. The CDR3 contains 14 residues. CDR1 is SGHNT and CDR2 is YYREEE in the germline V gene (reference sequence). The CDR3 bases are TGTGCCAGCAGCTTGGGCACAGGGCACTATGGCTACACCTTC. Its translation is CASSLGTGHYGYTF.

As DNA, the CDR3 is TGTGCCAGCAGCTTAGTAGTAGGGGCCTACGAGCAGTACGTC. It encodes CASSLVVGAYEQYV. The V and J genes are TRBV7-2 and TRBJ2-7; perhaps TRBD1 as D (5 bases). This CDR3 comprises 14 residues. Trimming cost V 1 base and J 2 bases, with 9 bases left between them. Per the germline V gene, CDR1 is SGHTA and CDR2 is FQGNSA.

The V gene is TRBV5-4, the J gene TRBJ2-4; D perhaps matches TRBD2 (5 bases). The V end lost 0 bases, the J end lost 0 bases, and 7 bases lay between the germline ends. This CDR3 has 15 amino acids. Germline loops: CDR1 SGHNT, CDR2 YYREEE (reference sequence). In nucleotides, the CDR3 is TGTGCCAGCAGCTTGGCGGGAATAGCCAAAAACATTCAGTACTTC. Translated: CASSLAGIAKNIQYF. Full variable domain (outside the CDR3, taken from reference TRBV5-4 and TRBJ2-4): ETGVTQSPTHLIKTRGQQVTLRCSSQSGHNTVSWYQQALGQGPQFIFQYYREEENGRGNFPPRFSGLQFPNYSSELNVNALELDDSALYLCASSLAGIAKNIQYFGAGTRLSVL.

The rearrangement links TRBV6-5 to TRBJ1-2, with TRBD1 as a possible D gene (5 bases). CDR3 length equals 14 residues. Looked up from germline, CDR1 is MNHEY and CDR2 is SVGAGI. V gave up 7 bases and J gave up 8 bases, with 20 bases separating them. The chain's CDR3 is CASISRQPGRGYTF. CDR3 coding DNA: TGTGCCAGCATAAGCCGACAGCCCGGACGGGGCTACACCTTC.

The chain couples TRBV4-1 to TRBJ1-1; TRBD1 matches 7 bases. The CDR3 consists of 14 residues. Germline lookup yields CDR1 MGHRA and CDR2 YSYEKL. V shed 7 bases, J shed 4 bases, and the junction held 9 bases outside the gene matches. Here the CDR3 reads CASTNAGGVTEAFF. CDR3 in DNA: TGCGCCAGCACGAACGCAGGGGGTGTCACTGAAGCTTTCTTT.

Only one count was recorded for this clone. The chain is built from TRBV25-1 and TRBJ1-1; 9 nucleotides line up with TRBD1. From germline, CDR1 is MGHDK and CDR2 SYGVNS. CDR3 length equals 15 residues. J lost 2 bases, V lost 8 bases, and 9 bases had no gene match. CDR3 DNA sequence: TGTGCCAGCCTTCTGGACAGGGGCTTCAACACTGAAGCTTTCTTT. It is translated as CASLLDRGFNTEAFF.

This rearrangement joins TRBV5-4 to TRBJ1-2; D ambiguous. Germline V lookup: CDR1 SGHNT, CDR2 YYREEE (reference sequence). This CDR3 is 13 amino acids long. Trimming removed 0 bases from V and 4 bases from J, with 7 bases in between. The CDR3 region is CASSLAGSYGYTF. The CDR3 nucleotides are TGTGCCAGCAGCTTGGCTGGCAGCTATGGCTACACCTTC.

The chain uses TRBV5-5 and TRBJ2-1; 8 positions agree with TRBD2. The CDR3 spans 16 residues. The germline V gene has CDR1 SGHKS and CDR2 YYEKEE (reference sequence). J lost 3 bases, V lost 0 bases, and 5 bases had no gene match. The CDR3, as DNA: TGTGCCAGCAGCTTGGAATTCGGGGGGGTCTACAATGAGCAGTTCTTC. Amino acid sequence: CASSLEFGGVYNEQFF.

V usage is TRBV4-2 and J usage is TRBJ1-2; D remains ambiguous. Trimming pared 0 bases from V and 6 bases from J, leaving 17 bases between. This CDR3 region has 16 residues. Germline loops: CDR1 LGHNA, CDR2 YNFKEQ. The CDR3 region is CASSQDGSRVPHGYTF. CDR3 coding DNA: TGTGCCAGCAGCCAAGATGGTAGTCGGGTGCCCCATGGCTACACCTTC.

The chain has TRBV5-1 and TRBJ2-5; 7 bases agree with TRBD1. CDR3 size: 13 residues. After removal of 2 bases from V and 5 bases from J, the junction contained 3 bases not matched to a gene. The germline V gene encodes CDR1 SGHRS and CDR2 YFSETQ. The chain's CDR3 is CASSLQGLETQYF. Written as DNA, the CDR3 is TGCGCCAGCAGCTTACAGGGGTTGGAGACCCAGTACTTC. Based on the CDR3 plus reference TRBV5-1 and TRBJ2-5, the full variable domain is KAGVTQTPRYLIKTRGQQVTLSCSPISGHRSVSWYQQTPGQGLQFLFEYFSETQRNKGNFPGRFSGRQFSNSRSEMNVSTLELGDSALYLCASSLQGLETQYFGPGTRLLVL.

This clone was observed a single time. V usage is TRBV5-3 and J usage is TRBJ1-1; 7 nucleotides line up with TRBD1. TRBV5-3 is filed as an ORF, its function uncertain. There are 16 residues in the CDR3. Trimming took 1 base from V and 1 from J; bases not matched to a gene: 7. The CDR3 protein is CARSLYGQAENTEAFF. The CDR3 nucleotides read TGTGCCAGAAGCTTGTACGGACAGGCGGAGAACACTGAAGCTTTCTTT.

On this clone: The same CDR3 also results from other DNA sequences found in this sample. The chain is built from TRBV6-5 and TRBJ1-1; unclear D gene. Germline loops: CDR1 MNHEY, CDR2 SVGAGI. CDR3 size: 14 residues. V gave up 0 bases and J gave up 1 base, with 6 bases separating them. CDR3 nucleotides: TGTGCCAGCAGTTACTCTGAGGGGAACACTGAAGCTTTCTTT. Amino acid sequence: CASSYSEGNTEAFF.

V and J are TRBV19 and TRBJ1-5; TRBD1 agrees at 9 bases. J gave up 2 bases and V 5 bases, and 7 bases lay outside the gene matches. Germline-derived CDR1 and CDR2 are LNHDA and SQIVND (reference sequence). This CDR3 is 16 amino acids long. CDR3 residues: CASSRTGGRGNQPQHF. As DNA, the CDR3 is TGTGCCAGTAGTCGTACAGGGGGCAGAGGCAATCAGCCCCAGCATTTT.

V is TRBV19 and J is TRBJ1-5; D uncertain. Germline lookup yields CDR1 LNHDA and CDR2 SQIVND (reference sequence). The CDR3 has 15 amino acids. Trimming pared 5 bases from V and 3 bases from J, leaving 14 bases between. Written as DNA, the CDR3 is TGTGCCAGTAGTTCCAAGCTTAGTGCCAATCAGCCCCAGCATTTT. This gives the protein CASSSKLSANQPQHF.

The chain has TRBV7-6 and TRBJ2-5; unclear D gene. V lost 5 bases, J lost 2 bases, and 12 bases lay in between. This CDR3 spans 14 amino acids. Germline CDR1 and CDR2: SGHVS and FNYEAQ. The CDR3 reads CASSETIKQETQYF. CDR3 nucleotides: TGTGCCAGCAGCGAGACAATAAAGCAAGAGACCCAGTACTTC.

This clone was picked up a small number of times. This rearrangement joins TRBV2 to TRBJ1-1; D is ambiguous. The CDR3 contains 14 residues. CDR1 is SNHLY and CDR2 is FYNNEI in the germline V gene. Trimming removed 7 bases from V and 0 bases from J, with 12 bases in between. The CDR3 here is CASIRQSVNTEAFF. For the CDR3, the DNA is TGTGCCAGCATCCGTCAGTCCGTGAACACTGAAGCTTTCTTT. The entire variable domain, with the rest obtained from reference TRBV2 and TRBJ1-1, is as follows: EPEVTQTPSHQVTQMGQEVILRCVPISNHLYFYWYRQILGQKVEFLVSFYNNEISEKSEIFDDQFSVERPDGSNFTLKIRSTKLEDSAMYFCASIRQSVNTEAFFGQGTRLTVV.

The CDR3 DNA reads TGTGCCAGCAGTGAAAGGGTTGGAGGATCACCCCTCCACTTT. This gives the protein CASSERVGGSPLHF. The chain uses TRBV6-1 and TRBJ1-6, with D unclear. Germline CDR1 and CDR2: MNHNS and SASEGT. This CDR3 region has 14 residues. Trimming shortened V by 2 bases and J by 10 bases, and 12 bases separated the two germline ends.

The rearrangement links TRBV6-5 to TRBJ1-2; tentative D call: TRBD1 (6 bases). The germline V gene has CDR1 MNHEY and CDR2 SVGAGI. The CDR3 sequence is 15 residues long. The V and J ends lost 2 bases and 4 bases respectively, with 14 bases between them. The CDR3 DNA is TGTGCCAGCAGTTACCACCGGACAGATGTCTATGGCTACACCTTC. Its translation: CASSYHRTDVYGYTF.

The rearrangement uses TRBV6-5 and TRBJ1-2; no clear D gene. CDR3 length equals 16 residues. V lost 0 bases and J 4 bases, leaving 15 bases between the germline ends. Per germline, CDR1 MNHEY and CDR2 SVGAGI. Here the CDR3 DNA reads TGTGCCAGCAGTTACTCGACGGGGTGGGATAGCTATGGCTACACCTTC. Its translation is CASSYSTGWDSYGYTF.

This chain uses TRBV19 with TRBJ1-2; D possibly corresponds to TRBD1 (6 bases). Trimming left V 4 bases short and J 3 bases short, with 9 bases between. Germline loops: CDR1 LNHDA, CDR2 SQIVND (reference sequence). The CDR3 extends over 13 amino acids. The CDR3 region is CASSSRTDYGYTF. In DNA, the CDR3 is TGTGCCAGTAGTAGCCGGACAGACTATGGCTACACCTTC.

This clone was observed once. The CDR3 protein is CAWSDNRGRGGYTF. As DNA, the CDR3 is TGTGCCTGGAGCGACAACAGGGGGCGAGGTGGCTACACCTTC. The V call is TRBV30, the J call TRBJ1-2; 9 nucleotides line up with TRBD1. CDR1 and CDR2 (germline): GTSNPN, SVGIG (reference sequence). This CDR3 contains 14 residues. V was pared by 3 bases and J by 7 bases, with 9 bases of the junction left unmatched.

The table lists this clone with a count of one. V gene TRBV24-1 combines with J gene TRBJ2-7, with D possibly matching TRBD2 (7 bases). Germline CDR1 and CDR2: KGHDR and SFDVKD. Trimming took 2 bases from V and 5 from J, leaving 15 bases between them. The CDR3 spans 15 residues. This chain's CDR3 is CATSDWGPGRDEQYV. CDR3 coding DNA: TGTGCCACCAGTGATTGGGGGCCGGGGAGGGACGAGCAGTACGTC.

This clone was counted between two and nine times. The chain recombines TRBV18 with TRBJ1-2; D perhaps matches TRBD1 (5 bases). Trimming took off 5 bases at V and 5 bases at J, with 21 bases between the two ends. Per the germline V gene, CDR1 is KGHSH and CDR2 is LQKENI. The CDR3 is 16 amino acids. The chain's CDR3 is CASSAGISGTAYGYTF. The CDR3 DNA reads as TGTGCCAGCTCAGCGGGGATCTCCGGGACTGCGTATGGCTACACCTTC.

V usage is TRBV20-1 and J usage is TRBJ1-6, with D possibly TRBD1 on 5 matching bases. CDR1 and CDR2 (germline): DFQATT, SNEGSKA (reference sequence). The V end lost 3 bases, the J end lost 7 bases, and 16 bases lay between the germline ends. The CDR3 is 15 residues long. DNA of the CDR3: TGCAGTGCTAGTCTCCTAGGGGCCCGAAATTCACCCCTCCACTTT. Its translation: CSASLLGARNSPLHF.

The chain links TRBV6-5 to TRBJ1-1; D is unclear. The CDR3 consists of 12 residues. Trimming removed 8 bases at V and 0 bases at J, with 7 bases between. From germline, CDR1 is MNHEY and CDR2 SVGAGI. Written as DNA, the CDR3 is TGTGCCAGCTCGGGTTTGAACACTGAAGCTTTCTTT. Translation gives CASSGLNTEAFF.

CDR3 region: CASPPGGGYNEQFF. DNA for the CDR3: TGTGCCAGCCCCCCGGGGGGAGGTTACAATGAGCAGTTCTTC. The genes are TRBV9 and TRBJ2-1, with 7 bases aligning to TRBD2. The CDR3 covers 14 residues. In germline, CDR1 is SGDLS, CDR2 YYNGEE. V trimming: 7 bases; J trimming: 4 bases; junction bases outside the gene matches: 8.

The chain is built from TRBV2 and TRBJ2-3; D perhaps matches TRBD2 (6 bases). The CDR3 sequence is 14 residues long. The V gene's germline CDR1 is SNHLY and CDR2 FYNNEI. The ends were cut back, 7 bases at V and 3 bases at J, with 14 bases in the middle. This chain's CDR3 is CASIKGGFTDTQYF. CDR3 DNA: TGTGCCAGCATAAAGGGAGGATTTACAGATACGCAGTATTTT.

J is TRBJ1-1 and V is TRBV5-5; 7 bases fit TRBD1. The CDR3 runs to 17 residues. The germline CDR1 and CDR2 sequences are SGHKS and YYEKEE (reference sequence). With V trimmed by 4 bases and J by 0 bases, 12 bases remained unmatched. CDR3 amino acids: CASSRLATGAMNTEAFF. CDR3 DNA: TGTGCCAGCAGCCGTTTAGCTACAGGGGCCATGAACACTGAAGCTTTCTTT.

The J gene is TRBJ2-1, the V gene TRBV24-1, with 15 positions matching TRBD2. This CDR3 comprises 16 residues. CDR1 is KGHDR, CDR2 SFDVKD, per germline. Germline trimming cut 1 base from V and 7 bases from J; bases unmatched to any gene: 1. Here the CDR3 reads CATSDLGLAGGNEQFF. The CDR3 DNA reads as TGTGCCACCAGTGATTTAGGACTAGCGGGGGGGAATGAGCAGTTCTTC.